The clone carrying this TCR beta chain has only a few counts. Control patients had untreated stable or active relapsing-remitting multiple sclerosis by revised McDonald criteria. This CDR3 is 12 amino acids long. Germline V gene sequence: CDR1 MNHNS, CDR2 SASEGT. V gave up 5 bases and J gave up 5 bases, with 6 bases separating them. The data stem from a study of CD8 T cells in Susac syndrome. cDNA came from around 0.5 to 1 ug RNA primed by random hexamers. The TCR beta CDR3 was amplified by immunoSEQ multiplex PCR across 54 Vbeta, 13 Jbeta. In TCRdb, the immunoSEQ multiplex PCR reads were re-called with MiXCR into one record per CDR3 protein. The sample includes hundreds of thousands of distinct CDR3 sequences, roughly 95% of them seen just once.

This chain uses TRBV6-1 with TRBJ2-2, with D perhaps matching TRBD1 (5 bases). This sequence originates from a human donor with multiple sclerosis. The sequenced sample consisted of CD4+ T cells from PBMCs. The DNA of the CDR3 is TGTGCCAGCAGTAGGGGAACCGGGGAGCTGTTTTTT. It yields the protein CASSRGTGELFF.